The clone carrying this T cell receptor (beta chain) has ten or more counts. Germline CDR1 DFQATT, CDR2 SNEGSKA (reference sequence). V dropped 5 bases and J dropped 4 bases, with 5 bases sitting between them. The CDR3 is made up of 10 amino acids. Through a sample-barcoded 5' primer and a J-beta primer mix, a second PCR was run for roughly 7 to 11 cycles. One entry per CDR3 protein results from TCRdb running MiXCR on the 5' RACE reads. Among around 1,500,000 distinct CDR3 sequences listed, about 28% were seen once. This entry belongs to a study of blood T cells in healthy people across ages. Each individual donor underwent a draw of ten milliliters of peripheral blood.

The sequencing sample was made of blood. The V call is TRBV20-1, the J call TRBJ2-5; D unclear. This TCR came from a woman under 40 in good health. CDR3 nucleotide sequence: TGCAGTGCTCCACGAGAGACCCAGTACTTC. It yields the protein CSAPRETQYF.